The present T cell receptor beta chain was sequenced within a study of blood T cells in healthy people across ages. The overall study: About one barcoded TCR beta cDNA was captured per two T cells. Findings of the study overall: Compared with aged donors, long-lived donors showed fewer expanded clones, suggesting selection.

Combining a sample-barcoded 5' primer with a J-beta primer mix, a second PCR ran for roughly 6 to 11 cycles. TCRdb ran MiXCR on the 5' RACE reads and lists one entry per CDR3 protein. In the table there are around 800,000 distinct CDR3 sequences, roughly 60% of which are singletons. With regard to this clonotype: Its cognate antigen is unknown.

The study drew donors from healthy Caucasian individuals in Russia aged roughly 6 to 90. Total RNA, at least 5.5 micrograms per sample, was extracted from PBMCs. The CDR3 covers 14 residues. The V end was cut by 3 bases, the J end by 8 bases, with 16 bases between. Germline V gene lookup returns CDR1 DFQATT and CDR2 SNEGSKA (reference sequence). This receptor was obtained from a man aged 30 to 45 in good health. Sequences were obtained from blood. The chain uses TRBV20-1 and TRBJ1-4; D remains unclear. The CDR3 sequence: CSASPSRSGEKLFF. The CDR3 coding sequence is TGCAGTGCTAGTCCCAGCAGGAGCGGAGAAAAACTGTTTTTT.